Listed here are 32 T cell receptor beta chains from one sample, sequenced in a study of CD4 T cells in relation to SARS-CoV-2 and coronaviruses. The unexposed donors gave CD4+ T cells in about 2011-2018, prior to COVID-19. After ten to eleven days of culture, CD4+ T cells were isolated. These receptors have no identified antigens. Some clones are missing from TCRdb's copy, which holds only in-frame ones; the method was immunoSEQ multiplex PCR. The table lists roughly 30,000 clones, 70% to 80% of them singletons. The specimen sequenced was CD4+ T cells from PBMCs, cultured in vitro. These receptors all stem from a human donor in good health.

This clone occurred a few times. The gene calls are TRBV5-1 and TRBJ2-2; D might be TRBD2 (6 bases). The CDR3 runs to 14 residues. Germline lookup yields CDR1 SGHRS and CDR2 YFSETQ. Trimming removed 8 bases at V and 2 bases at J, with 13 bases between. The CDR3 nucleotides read TGCGCCAGTCTCCGGGAGATAAACACCGGGGAGCTGTTTTTT. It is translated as CASLREINTGELFF.

The CDR3 nucleotides read TGTGCCAGGCCCGGGACTAGGGACACCTACGAGCAGTACTTC. This codes for CARPGTRDTYEQYF. V gene TRBV6-5 combines with J gene TRBJ2-7; TRBD2 matches at 8 bases. V gave up 9 bases and J gave up 2 bases; unmatched junction bases: 9. CDR1 is MNHEY and CDR2 is SVGAGI in the germline V gene. This CDR3 is 14 amino acids long.

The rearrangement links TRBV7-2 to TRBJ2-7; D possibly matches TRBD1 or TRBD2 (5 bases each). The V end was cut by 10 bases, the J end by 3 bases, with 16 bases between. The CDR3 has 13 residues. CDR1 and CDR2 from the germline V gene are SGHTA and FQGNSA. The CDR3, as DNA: TGTGCCACCGGAAGGGCAGGGAGCTACGAGCAGTACTTC. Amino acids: CATGRAGSYEQYF.

This CDR3 is CASSEYGHQADTDTQYF. DNA of the CDR3: TGTGCCAGCAGTGAATACGGACATCAAGCAGACACAGATACGCAGTATTTT. The V call is TRBV25-1, the J call TRBJ2-3, with a weak D call TRBD1 (5 bases). Germline values: CDR1 MGHDK, CDR2 SYGVNS. Trimming took 0 bases from V and 2 from J, leaving 15 bases between them. The CDR3 loop spans 17 amino acids.

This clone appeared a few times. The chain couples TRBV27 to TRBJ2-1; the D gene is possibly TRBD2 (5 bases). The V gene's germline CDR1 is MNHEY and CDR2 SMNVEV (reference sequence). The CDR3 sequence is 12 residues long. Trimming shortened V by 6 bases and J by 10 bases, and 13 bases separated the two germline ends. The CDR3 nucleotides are TGTGCCAGCAGCGAGGGTAGGGCAGAGCAGTTCTTC. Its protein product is CASSEGRAEQFF.

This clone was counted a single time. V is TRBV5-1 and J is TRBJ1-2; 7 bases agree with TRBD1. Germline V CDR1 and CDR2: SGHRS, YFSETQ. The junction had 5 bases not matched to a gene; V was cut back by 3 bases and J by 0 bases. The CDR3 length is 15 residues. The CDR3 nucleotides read TGCGCCAGCAGCTCGGGACAGACAACTAACTATGGCTACACCTTC. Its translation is CASSSGQTTNYGYTF. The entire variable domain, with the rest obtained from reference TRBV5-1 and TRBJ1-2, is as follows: KAGVTQTPRYLIKTRGQQVTLSCSPISGHRSVSWYQQTPGQGLQFLFEYFSETQRNKGNFPGRFSGRQFSNSRSEMNVSTLELGDSALYLCASSSGQTTNYGYTFGSGTRLTVV.

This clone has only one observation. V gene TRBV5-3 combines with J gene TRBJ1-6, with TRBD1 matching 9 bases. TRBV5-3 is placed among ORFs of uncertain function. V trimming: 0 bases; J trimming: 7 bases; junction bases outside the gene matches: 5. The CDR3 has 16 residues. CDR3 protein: CARSLGTGEDNSPLHF. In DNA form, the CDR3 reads TGTGCCAGAAGCTTGGGGACAGGGGAGGACAATTCACCCCTCCACTTT.

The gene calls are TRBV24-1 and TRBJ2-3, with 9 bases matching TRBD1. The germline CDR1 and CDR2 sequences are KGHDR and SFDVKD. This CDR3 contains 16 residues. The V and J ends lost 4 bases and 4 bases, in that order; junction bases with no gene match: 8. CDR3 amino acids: CATSEQTGGKADTQYF. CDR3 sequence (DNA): TGTGCCACCAGTGAGCAGACAGGGGGGAAAGCAGATACGCAGTATTTT.

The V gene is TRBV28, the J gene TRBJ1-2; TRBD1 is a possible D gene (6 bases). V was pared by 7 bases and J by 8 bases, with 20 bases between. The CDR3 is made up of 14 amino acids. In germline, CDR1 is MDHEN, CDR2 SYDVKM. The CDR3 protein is CASTLKGQGSGYTF. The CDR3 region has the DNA TGTGCCAGCACCCTTAAGGGGCAGGGGTCGGGCTACACCTTC.

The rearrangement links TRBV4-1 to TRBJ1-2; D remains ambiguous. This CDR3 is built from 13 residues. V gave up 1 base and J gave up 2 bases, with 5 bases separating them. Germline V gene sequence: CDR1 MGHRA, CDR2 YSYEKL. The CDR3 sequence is CASSQVWNYGYTF. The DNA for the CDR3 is TGCGCCAGCAGCCAAGTCTGGAACTATGGCTACACCTTC.

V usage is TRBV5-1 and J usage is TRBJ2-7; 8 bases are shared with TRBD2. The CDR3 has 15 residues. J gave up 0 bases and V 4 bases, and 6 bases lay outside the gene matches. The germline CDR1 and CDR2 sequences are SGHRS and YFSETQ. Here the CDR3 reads CASSTASGFSYEQYF. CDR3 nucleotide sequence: TGCGCCAGCAGCACGGCTAGCGGGTTCTCCTACGAGCAGTACTTC.

CDR3 sequence: CASSLTPRTSGRGREQYF. For the CDR3, the DNA is TGTGCCAGCAGCTTAACGCCTCGGACTAGCGGGAGAGGTCGGGAGCAGTACTTC. The rearrangement links TRBV7-2 to TRBJ2-7; TRBD2 aligns across 13 bases. Trimming took 2 bases from V and 7 from J; bases not matched to a gene: 14. Germline V gene lookup returns CDR1 SGHTA and CDR2 FQGNSA. The CDR3 covers 18 residues.

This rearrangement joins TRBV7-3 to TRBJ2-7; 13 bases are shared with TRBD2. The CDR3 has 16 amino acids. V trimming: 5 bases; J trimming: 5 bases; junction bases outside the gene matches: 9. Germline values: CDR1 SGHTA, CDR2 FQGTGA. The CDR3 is CASSRGLAGERDEQYF. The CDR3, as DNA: TGTGCCAGCAGCCGCGGACTAGCGGGAGAAAGGGACGAGCAGTACTTC. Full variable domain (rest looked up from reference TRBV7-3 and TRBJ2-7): GAGVSQTPSNKVTEKGKYVELRCDPISGHTALYWYRQSLGQGPEFLIYFQGTGAADDSGLPNDRFFAVRPEGSVSTLKIQRTERGDSAVYLCASSRGLAGERDEQYFGPGTRLTVT.

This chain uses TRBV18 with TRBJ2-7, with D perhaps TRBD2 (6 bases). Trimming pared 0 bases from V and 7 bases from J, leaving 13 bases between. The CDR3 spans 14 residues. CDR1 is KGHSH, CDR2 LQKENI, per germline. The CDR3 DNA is TGTGCCAGCTCACCACCGCTCTCCGCGGGGGAGCAGTACTTC. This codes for CASSPPLSAGEQYF.

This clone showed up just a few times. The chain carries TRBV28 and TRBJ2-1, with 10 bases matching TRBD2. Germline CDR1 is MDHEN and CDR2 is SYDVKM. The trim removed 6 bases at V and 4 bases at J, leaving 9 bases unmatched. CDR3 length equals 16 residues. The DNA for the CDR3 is TGTGCCAGCAGAACGTCTAGCGGGGGTACTTACAATGAGCAGTTCTTC. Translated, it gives CASRTSSGGTYNEQFF.

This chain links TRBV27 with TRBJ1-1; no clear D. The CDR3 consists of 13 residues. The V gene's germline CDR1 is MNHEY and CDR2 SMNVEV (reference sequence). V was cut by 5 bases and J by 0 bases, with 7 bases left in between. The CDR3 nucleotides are TGTGCCAGCAGTCCTACAGTGAACACTGAAGCTTTCTTT. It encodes CASSPTVNTEAFF.

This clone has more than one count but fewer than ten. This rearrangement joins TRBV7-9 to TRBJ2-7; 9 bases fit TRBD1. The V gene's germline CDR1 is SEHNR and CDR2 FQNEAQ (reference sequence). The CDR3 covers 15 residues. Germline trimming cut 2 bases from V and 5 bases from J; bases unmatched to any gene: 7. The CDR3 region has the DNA TGTGCCAGCAGCTTACTTCCGGGACAGGGAGACGAGCAGTACTTC. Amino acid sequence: CASSLLPGQGDEQYF.

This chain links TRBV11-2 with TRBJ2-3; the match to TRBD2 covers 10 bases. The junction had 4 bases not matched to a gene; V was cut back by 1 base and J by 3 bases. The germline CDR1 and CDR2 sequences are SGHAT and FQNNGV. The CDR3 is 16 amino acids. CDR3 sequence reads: CASSLGLAGVTDTQYF. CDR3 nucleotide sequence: TGTGCCAGCAGCTTAGGTCTAGCGGGAGTTACAGATACGCAGTATTTT.

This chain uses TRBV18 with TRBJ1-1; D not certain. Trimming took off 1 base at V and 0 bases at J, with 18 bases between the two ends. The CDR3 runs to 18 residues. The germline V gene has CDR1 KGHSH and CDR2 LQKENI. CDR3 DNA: TGTGCCAGCTCACCACGGGTTTCCGCTTATCCAATGAACACTGAAGCTTTCTTT. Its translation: CASSPRVSAYPMNTEAFF.

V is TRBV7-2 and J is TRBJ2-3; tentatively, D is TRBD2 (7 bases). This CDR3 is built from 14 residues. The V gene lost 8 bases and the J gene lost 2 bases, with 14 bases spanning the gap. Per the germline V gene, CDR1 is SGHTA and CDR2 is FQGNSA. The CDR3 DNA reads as TGTGCCAGCTCCGCGGGGGCGCCCACAGATACGCAGTATTTT. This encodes CASSAGAPTDTQYF.

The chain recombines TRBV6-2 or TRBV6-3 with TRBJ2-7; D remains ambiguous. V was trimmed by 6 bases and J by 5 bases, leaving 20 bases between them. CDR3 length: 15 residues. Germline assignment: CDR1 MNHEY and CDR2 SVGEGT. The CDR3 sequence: CASSLRTDTWNEQYF. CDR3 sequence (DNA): TGTGCCAGCAGCCTACGTACTGACACCTGGAACGAGCAGTACTTC.

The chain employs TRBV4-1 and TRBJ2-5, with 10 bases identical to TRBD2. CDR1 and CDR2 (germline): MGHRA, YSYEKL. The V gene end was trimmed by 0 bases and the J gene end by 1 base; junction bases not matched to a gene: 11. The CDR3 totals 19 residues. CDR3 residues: CASSQDSVPRLAGQETQYF. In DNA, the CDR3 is TGCGCCAGCAGCCAAGATTCTGTCCCGAGACTAGCGGGCCAAGAGACCCAGTACTTC.

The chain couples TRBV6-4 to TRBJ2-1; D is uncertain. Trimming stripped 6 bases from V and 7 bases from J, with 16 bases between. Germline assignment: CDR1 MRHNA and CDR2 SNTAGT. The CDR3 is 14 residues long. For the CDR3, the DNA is TGTGCCAGCAGCCTGACTGAGTCTCGGAATGAGCAGTTCTTC. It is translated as CASSLTESRNEQFF.

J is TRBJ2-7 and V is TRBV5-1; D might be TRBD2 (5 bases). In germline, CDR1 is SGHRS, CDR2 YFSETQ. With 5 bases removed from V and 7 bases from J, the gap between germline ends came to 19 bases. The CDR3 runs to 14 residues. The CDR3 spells CASRHTDSPTEQYF. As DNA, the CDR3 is TGCGCCAGCAGACACACGGACTCCCCCACGGAGCAGTACTTC.

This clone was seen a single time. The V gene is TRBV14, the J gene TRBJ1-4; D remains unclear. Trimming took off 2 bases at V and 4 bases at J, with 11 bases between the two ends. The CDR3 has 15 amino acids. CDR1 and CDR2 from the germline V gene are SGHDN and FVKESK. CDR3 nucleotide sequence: TGTGCCAGCAGCCAACCCTTCGGTGGTAATGAAAAACTGTTTTTT. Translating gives CASSQPFGGNEKLFF.

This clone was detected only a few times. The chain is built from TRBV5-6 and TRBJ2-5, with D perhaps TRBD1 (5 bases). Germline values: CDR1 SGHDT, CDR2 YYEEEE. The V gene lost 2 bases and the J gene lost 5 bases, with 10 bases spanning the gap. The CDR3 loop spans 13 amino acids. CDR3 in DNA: TGTGCCAGCAGCTTTCTAGGGGTTGAGACCCAGTACTTC. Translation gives CASSFLGVETQYF.

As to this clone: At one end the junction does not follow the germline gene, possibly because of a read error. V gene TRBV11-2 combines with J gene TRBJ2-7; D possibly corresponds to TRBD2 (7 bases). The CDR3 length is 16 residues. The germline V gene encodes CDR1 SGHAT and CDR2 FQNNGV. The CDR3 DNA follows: TGTGCCAGCAGCTTTAGGGGGGCGGGGGCCTCCCACGAGCAGTACTTC. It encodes CASSFRGAGASHEQYF.

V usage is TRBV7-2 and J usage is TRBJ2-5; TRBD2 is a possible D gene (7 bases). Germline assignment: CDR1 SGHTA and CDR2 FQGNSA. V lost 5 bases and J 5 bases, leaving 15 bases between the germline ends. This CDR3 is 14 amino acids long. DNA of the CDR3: TGTGCCAGCAGCACCACTCGGGGGGCGGAGACCCAGTACTTC. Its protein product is CASSTTRGAETQYF.

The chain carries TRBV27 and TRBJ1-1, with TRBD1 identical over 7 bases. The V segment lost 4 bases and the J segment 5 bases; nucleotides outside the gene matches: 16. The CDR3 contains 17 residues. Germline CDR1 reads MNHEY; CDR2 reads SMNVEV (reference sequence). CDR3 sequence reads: CASSSYYRGRRGTEAFF. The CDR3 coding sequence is TGTGCCAGCAGTTCTTACTACAGGGGTAGGAGGGGAACTGAAGCTTTCTTT.

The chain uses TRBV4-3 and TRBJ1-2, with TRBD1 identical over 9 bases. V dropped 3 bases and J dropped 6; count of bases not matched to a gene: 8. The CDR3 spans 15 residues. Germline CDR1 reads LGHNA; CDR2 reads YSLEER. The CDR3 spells CASSQYRTGGDGYTF. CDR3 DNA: TGCGCCAGCAGCCAGTATAGAACAGGGGGCGATGGCTACACCTTC.

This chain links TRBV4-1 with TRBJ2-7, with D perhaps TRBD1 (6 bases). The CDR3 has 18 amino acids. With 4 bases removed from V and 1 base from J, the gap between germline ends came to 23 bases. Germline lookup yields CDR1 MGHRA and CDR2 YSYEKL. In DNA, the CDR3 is TGCGCCAGCAGCCTCCCGATGGGGAGACAGGACGGGTCCTACGAGCAGTACTTC. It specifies CASSLPMGRQDGSYEQYF.

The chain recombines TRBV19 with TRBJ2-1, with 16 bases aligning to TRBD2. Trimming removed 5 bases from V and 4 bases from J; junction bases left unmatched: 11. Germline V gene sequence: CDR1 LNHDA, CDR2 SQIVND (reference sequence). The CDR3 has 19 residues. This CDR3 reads CASSPSGTSGGAKYNEQFF. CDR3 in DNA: TGTGCCAGTAGTCCCTCCGGGACTAGCGGGGGGGCCAAGTACAATGAGCAGTTCTTC.